Following are 25 T cell receptor beta chains from one sample sequenced in a study of blood T cells in healthy people across ages. A second 7 to 11 cycle PCR used barcoded and J-beta primers. TCRdb recomputed calls from the 5' RACE reads with MiXCR, one row per CDR3 protein. The data show around 1,900,000 distinct CDR3 sequences, roughly 43% seen once. The sequencing input was blood. Source of these receptors: a human donor in good health.

This clonotype was detected a few times. The chain recombines TRBV15 with TRBJ2-7, with D perhaps given as TRBD1 or TRBD2 (5 bases each). Trimming shortened V by 3 bases and J by 2 bases, and 17 bases separated the two germline ends. This CDR3 has 16 amino acids. Germline CDR1 LNHNV, CDR2 YYDKDF (reference sequence). The CDR3 coding sequence is TGTGCCACCAGCAGCGACCCAGGGATGAGGGCCTACGAGCAGTACTTC. Its translation is CATSSDPGMRAYEQYF. Drawing the rest from reference TRBV15 and TRBJ2-7, the complete variable domain is DAMVIQNPRYQVTQFGKPVTLSCSQTLNHNVMYWYQQKSSQAPKLLFHYYDKDFNNEADTPDNFQSRRPNTSFCFLDIRSPGLGDTAMYLCATSSDPGMRAYEQYFGPGTRLTVT.

J is TRBJ2-3 and V is TRBV7-9; tentative D call: TRBD1 (6 bases). Germline V lookup: CDR1 SEHNR, CDR2 FQNEAQ (reference sequence). V shed 4 bases and J shed 6 bases, with 17 bases lying between them. The CDR3 is 15 residues long. The DNA of the CDR3 is TGTGCCAGCAGCTACGGACAGCCGCGCGGGGATACGCAGTATTTT. It specifies CASSYGQPRGDTQYF.

The rearrangement joins TRBV20-1 to TRBJ2-1, with D unresolved. Per the germline V gene, CDR1 is DFQATT and CDR2 is SNEGSKA (reference sequence). The CDR3 runs to 12 residues. V was clipped by 3 bases and J by 4 bases, with 7 bases between them. CDR3 amino acids: CSASPPYNEQFF. The DNA for the CDR3 is TGCAGTGCTAGTCCCCCTTACAATGAGCAGTTCTTC.

This clonotype has more than one count but fewer than ten. This rearrangement joins TRBV4-1 to TRBJ2-1; D is unresolved. Deletions cut 2 bases from V and 8 bases from J, with 10 bases between. This CDR3 is built from 13 residues. Germline V gene data show CDR1 as MGHRA and CDR2 as YSYEKL. The CDR3 is CASSQTKDDEQFF. In DNA form, the CDR3 reads TGCGCCAGCAGCCAAACCAAAGACGATGAGCAGTTCTTC.

The CDR3: CAISEMGQGVSDTQYF. The CDR3 coding sequence is TGTGCCATCAGTGAAATGGGACAGGGGGTTTCAGATACGCAGTATTTT. The chain has TRBV10-3 and TRBJ2-3; 11 nucleotides align to TRBD1. Germline values: CDR1 ENHRY, CDR2 SYGVKD. The CDR3 has 16 amino acids. Trimming cost V 3 bases and J 4 bases; bases outside gene matches: 6.

The chain links TRBV9 to TRBJ2-1, with D perhaps matching TRBD2 (5 bases). Trimming pared 4 bases from V and 0 bases from J, leaving 14 bases between. The length of the CDR3 is 16 residues. Germline CDR1 and CDR2: SGDLS and YYNGEE. The CDR3 region has the DNA TGTGCCAGCAGCCCCTTCGGGATCAGCTCCTACAATGAGCAGTTCTTC. Its translation is CASSPFGISSYNEQFF.

Here the CDR3 DNA reads TGTGCCAGCTCCTCCCTGGACAGCCCTAACTATGGCTACACCTTC. It codes for CASSSLDSPNYGYTF. V and J are TRBV27 and TRBJ1-2, with TRBD1 as a possible D gene (6 bases). CDR3 length: 15 residues. Germline V gene data show CDR1 as MNHEY and CDR2 as SMNVEV (reference sequence). The V and J ends lost 8 bases and 0 bases respectively, with 16 bases between them.

In its sample, this clonotype was seen a few times. A junction end diverges from the germline sequence, so it may reflect a read error. The chain links TRBV15 to TRBJ1-4; weak D call: TRBD1 (6 bases). This CDR3 has 13 amino acids. Germline V lookup: CDR1 LNHNV, CDR2 YYDKDF (reference sequence). The CDR3: CATRRGMQEKLFF. In nucleotides, the CDR3 is TGTGCCACCCGCAGGGGAATGCAAGAAAAACTGTTTTTT.

V and J are TRBV2 and TRBJ2-7; possibly TRBD2 for D (5 bases). V was pared by 8 bases and J by 0 bases, with 17 bases between. Germline CDR1 reads SNHLY; CDR2 reads FYNNEI. This CDR3 spans 15 amino acids. CDR3 amino acids: CASSGVKAGSYEQYF. DNA for the CDR3: TGTGCCAGCTCCGGGGTCAAGGCAGGCTCCTACGAGCAGTACTTC.

This sequence joins TRBV11-2 and TRBJ2-3; TRBD2 aligns across 14 bases. The CDR3 has 14 residues. CDR1 is SGHAT, CDR2 FQNNGV, per germline. V was clipped by 7 bases and J by 6 bases; unmatched bases: 3. The chain's CDR3 is CASTRTSGGDTQYF. CDR3 DNA sequence: TGTGCCAGCACCAGGACTAGCGGGGGGGATACGCAGTATTTT.

The V and J genes are TRBV25-1 and TRBJ1-1; no reliable D call. The CDR3 has 15 amino acids. Per germline, CDR1 MGHDK and CDR2 SYGVNS. Trimming took 1 base from V and 3 from J, leaving 12 bases between them. CDR3 sequence (DNA): TGTGCCAGCAGTGAATCCCAGAGAAGGGACACTGAAGCTTTCTTT. Protein product: CASSESQRRDTEAFF. The whole variable domain, remainder taken from reference TRBV25-1 and TRBJ1-1, is EADIYQTPRYLVIGTGKKITLECSQTMGHDKMYWYQQDPGMELHLIHYSYGVNSTEKGDLSSESTVSRIRTEHFPLTLESARPSHTSQYLCASSESQRRDTEAFFGQGTRLTVV.

This chain connects TRBV14 to TRBJ2-5; possibly TRBD1 for D (6 bases). Germline V gene data show CDR1 as SGHDN and CDR2 as FVKESK. There are 15 residues in the CDR3. V dropped 1 base and J dropped 4 bases, with 13 bases sitting between them. CDR3 sequence: CASSQGQVVRETQYF. The CDR3 nucleotides are TGTGCCAGCAGCCAAGGACAGGTGGTTAGAGAGACCCAGTACTTC.

This clonotype was found a few times. The V and J genes are TRBV7-9 and TRBJ2-2, with 9 bases matching TRBD1. Germline lookup yields CDR1 SEHNR and CDR2 FQNEAQ (reference sequence). Trimming at V came to 5 bases and at J to 5 bases, leaving 6 bases not matched to a gene. This CDR3 region has 15 residues. The CDR3 here is CASSRRDRETGELFF. In DNA form, the CDR3 reads TGTGCCAGCAGCCGACGGGACAGGGAAACCGGGGAGCTGTTTTTT.

This clonotype has a handful of counts. The J gene is TRBJ1-2, the V gene TRBV7-9; the D is unclear. Germline V gene data show CDR1 as SEHNR and CDR2 as FQNEAQ (reference sequence). V was cut by 7 bases and J by 4 bases, with 16 bases left in between. This CDR3 is 14 amino acids long. In nucleotides, the CDR3 is TGTGCCAGCAACGATCTGGATGGTCTCTATGGCTACACCTTC. Translation: CASNDLDGLYGYTF.

The sample holds one count of this clonotype. This rearrangement joins TRBV7-9 to TRBJ2-5; 7 nucleotides agree with TRBD1. Matching the DNA end better, TRBJ2-7 makes the J call doubtful. Germline-derived CDR1 and CDR2 are SEHNR and FQNEAQ (reference sequence). The CDR3 spans 14 residues. Here the CDR3 reads CASSSDREKVEQYF. CDR3 nucleotides: TGTGCCAGCAGCTCCGACAGGGAAAAGGTCGAGCAGTACTTC.

J is TRBJ1-2 and V is TRBV10-3; weak D call: TRBD1 (5 bases). Per germline, CDR1 ENHRY and CDR2 SYGVKD. This CDR3 spans 11 amino acids. Trimming pared 8 bases from V and 4 bases from J, leaving 8 bases between. Here the CDR3 reads CAISQGYGYTF. For the CDR3, the DNA is TGTGCCATCTCCCAGGGCTATGGCTACACCTTC.

The chain carries TRBV7-3 and TRBJ2-2, with 9 bases matching TRBD2. Germline V CDR1 and CDR2: SGHTA, FQGTGA. Trimming removed 2 bases from V and 4 bases from J; junction bases left unmatched: 11. The length of the CDR3 is 18 residues. DNA of the CDR3: TGTGCCAGCAGCTTAGGGCGGGGGGGCCCTGGAGTCACCGGGGAGCTGTTTTTT. This sequence encodes CASSLGRGGPGVTGELFF.

The rearrangement links TRBV11-3 to TRBJ2-7; D is possibly TRBD1 or TRBD2 (6 bases each). CDR1 is SGHNT and CDR2 is YENEEA in the germline V gene. Trimming took 5 bases from V and 2 from J, leaving 10 bases between them. The length of the CDR3 is 13 residues. DNA of the CDR3: TGTGCCAGCAGCGGGGGGCCAACCTACGAGCAGTACTTC. Translating it yields CASSGGPTYEQYF.

This clonotype occurred a few times. CDR3 sequence (DNA): TGCAGCGTTGGAGGGGGAAGACCCTACGAGCAGTACTTC. It encodes CSVGGGRPYEQYF. This chain uses TRBV29-1 with TRBJ2-7; D is possibly TRBD1 (6 bases). Germline values: CDR1 SQVTM, CDR2 ANQGSEA. The CDR3 spans 13 residues. Trimming pared 4 bases from V and 2 bases from J, leaving 12 bases between.

The rearrangement links TRBV7-2 to TRBJ1-2; a weak D match, TRBD1 (5 bases). The CDR3 runs to 15 residues. The ends were cut back, 0 bases at V and 4 bases at J, with 12 bases in the middle. Germline V gene lookup returns CDR1 SGHTA and CDR2 FQGNSA. CDR3 sequence reads: CASSLAPGQIYGYTF. Written as DNA, the CDR3 is TGTGCCAGCAGCTTAGCCCCTGGACAAATCTATGGCTACACCTTC.

The chain combines TRBV29-1 with TRBJ2-7; 7 bases line up with TRBD2. V dropped 6 bases and J dropped 5; count of bases not matched to a gene: 10. Germline V gives CDR1 SQVTM, CDR2 ANQGSEA. The CDR3 consists of 13 residues. The CDR3 nucleotides are TGCAGCGTCGACGGGGGGTCCCTCCACGAGCAGTACTTC. Amino acid sequence: CSVDGGSLHEQYF.

The CDR3 coding sequence is TGTGCCAGCACCGGGACAGGAAACACCATATATTTT. Translation: CASTGTGNTIYF. The chain is built from TRBV25-1 and TRBJ1-3; D may be TRBD1 (6 bases). Germline lookup yields CDR1 MGHDK and CDR2 SYGVNS. The CDR3 is 12 residues long. The V and J ends lost 7 bases and 4 bases respectively, with 8 bases between them.

There are many counts of this clonotype. V and J are TRBV5-1 and TRBJ2-6; TRBD1 aligns across 10 bases. The CDR3 length is 18 residues. CDR1 is SGHRS and CDR2 is YFSETQ in the germline V gene. V shed 4 bases, J shed 2 bases, and the junction held 9 bases outside the gene matches. CDR3: CASSEGQGRSPGANVLTF. DNA for the CDR3: TGCGCCAGCAGCGAGGGACAGGGGAGAAGCCCTGGGGCCAACGTCCTGACTTTC.

This clonotype was counted only a few times. The rearrangement joins TRBV20-1 to TRBJ2-4; possibly TRBD2 for D (7 bases). The length of the CDR3 is 13 residues. V dropped 7 bases and J dropped 6 bases, with 16 bases sitting between them. Germline V gene lookup returns CDR1 DFQATT and CDR2 SNEGSKA (reference sequence). This chain's CDR3 is CSVGRGGRNIQYF. The DNA of the CDR3 is TGCAGTGTCGGTAGGGGGGGCCGAAACATTCAGTACTTC.

The rearrangement uses TRBV28 and TRBJ2-7; TRBD2 might be the D (5 bases). This CDR3 region has 11 residues. V was pared by 10 bases and J by 7 bases, with 14 bases between. CDR1 MDHEN and CDR2 SYDVKM come from the germline V gene. The CDR3 DNA reads as TGTGCCATAAGAGCCGGGAATGAGCAGTACTTC. Translation gives CAIRAGNEQYF.